Here is one TCR beta chain with its context. This clonotype was observed at least ten times. This clone's antigen is unknown. No quality values exist for individual bases; no much larger clone is one base distant. The sequencer listed for this sample is Illumina NovaSeq 6000. TCRalpha and TCRbeta cDNA libraries were built by 5'RACE with constant-segment primers, adding sample barcodes and unique molecular identifiers. RNA was extracted from every sample with Trizol reagent. Library amplification was performed in two PCR steps, and a second sample barcode and Illumina TruSeq adapters were introduced in the second step. Sequencing of the libraries was done on an Illumina NovaSeq, producing 2 x 150 bp paired-end reads. Under the source paper's analysis protocol: The reads were demultiplexed and collapsed into UMI-guided consensus sequences using migec v1.2.7. Using mixcr v2.1.11, UMI consensuses were aligned to TRA and TRB V and J templates and then assembled into clonotypes. Expanded or contracted clonotypes were those called significant by both edgeR and NoisET, with noise models trained on biological replicates. For edgeR calls, a false discovery rate-adjusted p below 0.01 and a log2 fold-change threshold of 1 were applied. As an exploratory analysis of dynamics, max-normalized trajectories of the 1000 most abundant clonotypes were examined with PCA combined with hierarchical clustering. Separately sequenced CD4+ and CD8+ repertoires were used to assign the CD4 or CD8 phenotype of responding clones. TCRdb redid the processing of the public reads, applying fastp at Q25 and MiXCR, and retained in-frame beta chains. Here each entry gathers all rows of one CDR3 protein and keeps the most common genes and DNA. These V and J calls rely on TCRdb rather than the paper's analysis. The sample table records approximately 12,000 distinct CDR3 sequences; about 14% of these occur just once. The ten most abundant clones make up roughly 50% of the sample.

The source of the sample is a study of T-cell memory formation after mild COVID-19 (dated by TCRdb to about 2021). The study in broad terms: TCR sequence clusters from the two donors were largely donor specific. T-cell clones expanding and contracting after mild COVID-19 in two donors were tracked by longitudinal TCRalpha and TCRbeta repertoire sequencing. The cohort was made up of two young adult volunteers, one female and one male, who were previously healthy. What the authors observed across the whole study: From day 15 to 85, contracting clones showed balanced CD4/CD8 phenotypes, whereas a second wave of clones that expanded from day 15 to 37 leaned towards CD4+. Some responding clones were found in pre-infection memory, which suggests that pre-existing cross-reactive memory T cells took part in the SARS-CoV-2 response. The study covered only two mild cases, and larger cohorts including severe cases with pre-infection samples were considered necessary. Contracting CD4+ clones were found mainly in CM and EM memory subsets, while CD8+ clones were enriched in EMRA. SARS-CoV-2 specificity was not confirmed for the second-wave clones peaking on day 37.

Reading the germline V gene gives CDR1 SGHTA and CDR2 FQGNSA. The CDR3 numbers 14 residues from cysteine through phenylalanine. Left in the record is the CDR3 DNA by itself, 42 bases read in frame from the first base. V is shortened by 4 bases, J by 6 bases, and the region joining them spans 13 bases. PBMCs were isolated by Ficoll-Paque density gradient centrifugation. This receptor was obtained from a man between 18 and 35 years old who had mild COVID-19 (a few samples of this study predate the infection). The sample titles of this study are shuffled in the database, so cell type and time point are left out; the donor was told from shared clones. Sequencing was done on a sample of PBMCs or a T cell subset sorted from them (not recorded which). Recombination connected TRBV7-2 to TRBJ1-3; the D gene lacks a confident call. The sequenced DNA is TGTGCCAGCAGCTCTAGCGCAGTGTTAAACACCATATATTTT. Translated, it gives CASSSSAVLNTIYF.